One sample yielded the 5 T cell receptor beta chains listed below, sequenced in a study of T cell responses to AZD1222 COVID-19 vaccine. Libraries were prepared by immunoSEQ multiplex PCR; TCRdb keeps only in-frame clonotypes and omits some of them. The sample holds fewer than 120,000 clones; roughly nine tenths are singletons and the top ten take 1.5% to 2%. The specimen comprised peripheral blood, sampled on day 0 of AZD1222 vaccination. All receptors derive from an adult in good health.

The chain has TRBV7-8 and TRBJ1-4; D is undetermined. The CDR3 is made up of 12 amino acids. Per the germline V gene, CDR1 is SGHVS and CDR2 is FQNEAQ. V lost 3 bases to trimming and J lost 8 bases, with 7 bases between them. In DNA, the CDR3 is TGTGCCAGCAGCTTCTCGAGGGAAAAACTGTTTTTT. It yields the protein CASSFSREKLFF.

The chain is built from TRBV15 and TRBJ1-5; maybe TRBD1 (5 bases). The V end lost 3 bases, the J end lost 8 bases, and 20 bases lay between the germline ends. This CDR3 is 16 amino acids long. The germline CDR1 and CDR2 sequences are LNHNV and YYDKDF (reference sequence). CDR3 loop: CATSSPGRVPGEPQHF. In nucleotides, the CDR3 is TGTGCCACCAGCAGTCCGGGGCGGGTCCCCGGGGAGCCCCAGCATTTT.

The chain combines TRBV30 with TRBJ2-1; no reliable D call. Per the germline V gene, CDR1 is GTSNPN and CDR2 is SVGIG (reference sequence). V lost 5 bases, J lost 4 bases, and 6 bases lay in between. This CDR3 spans 11 amino acids. The CDR3 loop is CAWDGYNEQFF. The CDR3 nucleotides read TGTGCCTGGGATGGGTACAATGAGCAGTTCTTC.

This clone was observed a single time. The rearrangement uses TRBV5-1 and TRBJ2-7, with 7 bases lining up with TRBD2. Germline V gene lookup returns CDR1 SGHRS and CDR2 YFSETQ. Trimming cost V 4 bases and J 0 bases; bases outside gene matches: 10. The CDR3 has 16 residues. The CDR3 loop reads CASSPGGGGISYEQYF. CDR3 nucleotides: TGCGCCAGCAGCCCCGGTGGGGGGGGTATCTCCTACGAGCAGTACTTC. Based on the CDR3 plus reference TRBV5-1 and TRBJ2-7, the full variable domain is KAGVTQTPRYLIKTRGQQVTLSCSPISGHRSVSWYQQTPGQGLQFLFEYFSETQRNKGNFPGRFSGRQFSNSRSEMNVSTLELGDSALYLCASSPGGGGISYEQYFGPGTRLTVT.

This clone was picked up one time. V gene TRBV25-1 combines with J gene TRBJ2-7; D gene uncertain. This CDR3 has 13 residues. Trimming took 1 base from V and 13 from J, leaving 17 bases between them. CDR1 is MGHDK and CDR2 is SYGVNS in the germline V gene. DNA of the CDR3: TGTGCCAGCAGTGAATCCAGTAGCCCGCCTGATTACTTC. Its translation is CASSESSSPPDYF.